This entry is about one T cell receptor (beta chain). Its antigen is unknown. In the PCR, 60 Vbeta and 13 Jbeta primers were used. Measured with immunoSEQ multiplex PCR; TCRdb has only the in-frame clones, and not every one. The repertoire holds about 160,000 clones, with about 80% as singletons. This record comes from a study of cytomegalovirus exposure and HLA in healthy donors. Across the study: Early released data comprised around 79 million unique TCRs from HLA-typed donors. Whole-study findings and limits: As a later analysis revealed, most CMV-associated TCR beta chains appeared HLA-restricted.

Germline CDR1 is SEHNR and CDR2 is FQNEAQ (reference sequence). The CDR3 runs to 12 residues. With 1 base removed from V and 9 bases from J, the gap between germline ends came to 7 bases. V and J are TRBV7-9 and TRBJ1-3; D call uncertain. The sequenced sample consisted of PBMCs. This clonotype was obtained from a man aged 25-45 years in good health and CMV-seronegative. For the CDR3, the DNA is TGTGCCAGCAGCTTAGTGGAGAGCACCATATATTTT. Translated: CASSLVESTIYF. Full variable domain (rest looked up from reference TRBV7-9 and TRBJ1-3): DTGVSQNPRHKITKRGQNVTFRCDPISEHNRLYWYRQTLGQGPEFLTYFQNEAQLEKSRLLSDRFSAERPKGSFSTLEIQRTEQGDSAMYLCASSLVESTIYFGEGSWLTVV.